This TCR beta chain comes out of a study of T cells after yellow fever vaccination (dated by TCRdb to about 2019). About the study as a whole: The SMART-Seq v4 Ultra Low Input RNA kit was used to prepare libraries from fractions with low cell numbers. To follow T-cell clones before and after primary and booster YFV17D yellow fever vaccination, bulk TCR alpha and beta repertoires were sequenced over time. The cohort comprised two healthy male donors, one aged 18 to 30 and one aged 30 to 40 years. Blood samples were taken at several timepoints before and after primary and secondary immunization, and bulk PBMC replicates and cell subsets were isolated. The full study reports these points: The secondary T-cell response was found to be weaker but faster than the primary response, with a peak reached on day 5 rather than on day 15. FACS-sorted repertoires could contain abundant contaminating clonotypes from the bulk population, so computational filtering was required. A small fraction of clonotypes appeared in both the CD4 and CD8 compartments, likely as a result of convergent recombination. Because only two donors were included in the study, the extent to which the findings can be generalized is limited. After the booster, most clones that had expanded after primary vaccination were detected again (about 97% of CD4 and under 90% of CD8), suggesting broad maintenance of memory.

TCR cDNA was made using 5'RACE template switching, a step that added a universal primer site and unique molecular identifiers. cDNA synthesis was primed from both the TCR alpha and TCR beta constant segments. Two PCR steps were used to amplify libraries, with sample barcodes and sequencing adapters being added in the second step. Sequencing of libraries was performed on Illumina HiSeq 2500 (2x100 bp) or NovaSeq (2x150 bp). The original methods were these. Reads were demultiplexed and collapsed into UMI consensus sequences with MIGEC, and V(D)J alignment was performed with MiXCR. Using edgeR on replicate PBMC samples, clonotypes were called vaccine-responding if FDR was below 0.01 and the log2 fold change was above 5 up to day 15. Bulk clonotypes were assigned CD4 or CD8 identity according to which sequenced CD4 or CD8 repertoire held them at higher abundance. TCRdb reprocessing: public reads trimmed at Q25 with fastp, clones called with MiXCR, in-frame beta chains kept. Rows matching on CDR3 protein sequence are summarized as one entry with the most common DNA and genes. The V and J calls were determined by TCRdb, not by the authors. The sample table lists a few hundred thousand distinct CDR3 sequences, less than 9% of them with a count of one. The top ten hold 0.65% to 0.9% of the sample.

Taken from the germline V gene, the CDR1 and CDR2 loops are MRHNA and SNTAGT. The trim is 6 bases for V and 5 bases for J, with a gap of 18 bases between the germline ends. From the cysteine through the phenylalanine, the CDR3 covers 15 amino acids. Only CDR3 DNA is held: 45 bases, read in frame from base 1. In the paper's terms, the treatment or condition label means: live attenuated yellow fever vaccine strain. PBMCs were isolated from peripheral blood using a standard Ficoll-Paque protocol. CD4 and CD8 T-cell fractions were isolated with Dynabeads CD4 and CD8 positive selection kits. TriZol was used to extract RNA from bulk PBMCs, from CD4 and CD8 fractions, and from dextramer-positive and dextramer-negative fractions. This clonotype was observed a few times. Its antigen is not yet known. Base qualities are not provided; no much larger clone lies one nucleotide away.

This sequence was found in a man aged 25-45 years who received the YFV17D yellow fever vaccine. The rearrangement joined TRBV6-4 to TRBJ2-3, with the D call tentatively TRBD1 or TRBD2, each fitting 6 bases. The sample was CD4+ T cells sorted from PBMCs, taken 15 days after the yellow fever booster vaccination. In nucleotide form, the sequence is TGTGCCAGCAGCCCAAGGGGGGTAGACGGAGATACGCAGTATTTT. It is translated as CASSPRGVDGDTQYF.